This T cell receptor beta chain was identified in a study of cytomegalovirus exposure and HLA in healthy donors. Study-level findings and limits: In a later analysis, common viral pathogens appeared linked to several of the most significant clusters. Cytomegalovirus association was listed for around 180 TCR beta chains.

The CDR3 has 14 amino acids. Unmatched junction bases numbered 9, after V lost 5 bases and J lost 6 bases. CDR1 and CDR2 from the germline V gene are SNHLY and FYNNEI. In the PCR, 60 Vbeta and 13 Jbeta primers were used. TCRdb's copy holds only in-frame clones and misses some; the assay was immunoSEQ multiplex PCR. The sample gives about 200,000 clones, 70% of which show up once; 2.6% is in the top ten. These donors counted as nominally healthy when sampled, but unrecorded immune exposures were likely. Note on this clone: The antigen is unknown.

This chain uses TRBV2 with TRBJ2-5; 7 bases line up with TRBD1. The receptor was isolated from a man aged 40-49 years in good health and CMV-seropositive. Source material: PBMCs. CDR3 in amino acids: CASSNQGDRKTQYF. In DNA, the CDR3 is TGTGCCAGCAGTAACCAGGGGGATAGAAAGACCCAGTACTTC.